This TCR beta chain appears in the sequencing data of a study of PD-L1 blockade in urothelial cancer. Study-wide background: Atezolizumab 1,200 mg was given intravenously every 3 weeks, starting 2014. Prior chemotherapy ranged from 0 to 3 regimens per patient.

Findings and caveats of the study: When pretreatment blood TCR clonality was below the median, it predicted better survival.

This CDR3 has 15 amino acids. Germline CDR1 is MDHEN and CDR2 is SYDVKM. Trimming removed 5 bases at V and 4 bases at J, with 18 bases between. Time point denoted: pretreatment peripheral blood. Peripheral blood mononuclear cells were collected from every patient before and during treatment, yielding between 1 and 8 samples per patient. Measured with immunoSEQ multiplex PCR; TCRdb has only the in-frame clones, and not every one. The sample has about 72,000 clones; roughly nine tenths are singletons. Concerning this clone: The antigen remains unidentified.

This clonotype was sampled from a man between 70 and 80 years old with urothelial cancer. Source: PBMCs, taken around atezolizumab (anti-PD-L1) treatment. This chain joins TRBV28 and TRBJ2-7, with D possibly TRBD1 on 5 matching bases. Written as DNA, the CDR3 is TGTGCCAGCAGTCCTAGGGGCTCGACACGTTACGAGCAGTACTTC. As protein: CASSPRGSTRYEQYF. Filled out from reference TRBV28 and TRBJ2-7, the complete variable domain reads DVKVTQSSRYLVKRTGEKVFLECVQDMDHENMFWYRQDPGLGLRLIYFSYDVKMKEKGDIPEGYSVSREKKERFSLILESASTNQTSMYLCASSPRGSTRYEQYFGPGTRLTVT.